This T cell receptor beta chain appears in the sequencing data of a study of blood T cell repertoires in COVID-19. Across the whole study: Acute and convalescent COVID-19 samples came from the United States, Italy and Spain. Sources were T cells, B-cell-depleted T cells, or PBMCs; the material itself was cDNA or gDNA.

Germline V gives CDR1 SGHTA, CDR2 FQGNSA. The CDR3 is 15 amino acids. The junction had 11 bases not matched to a gene; V was cut back by 7 bases and J by 3 bases. In the original analysis: It was from reference gene primer amplification that nucleated cell counts were estimated. The method was immunoSEQ multiplex PCR; TCRdb's version includes in-frame clones alone and lacks a portion of them. V and J calls and clone size are those listed in that table; D and trimming were worked out from the DNA. Of 140,000 to 150,000 clones listed, around 80% were seen once; the top ten hold 10% to 15%. The chain has TRBV7-2 and TRBJ2-7, with 8 bases identical to TRBD2. This TCR was recovered from a man aged 60 to 69 with active or convalescent COVID-19. The sample taken for sequencing was peripheral blood. The chain's CDR3 is CASTFLAGGLYEQYF. The CDR3 DNA reads as TGTGCCAGCACCTTTCTTGCGGGAGGTCTCTACGAGCAGTACTTC.